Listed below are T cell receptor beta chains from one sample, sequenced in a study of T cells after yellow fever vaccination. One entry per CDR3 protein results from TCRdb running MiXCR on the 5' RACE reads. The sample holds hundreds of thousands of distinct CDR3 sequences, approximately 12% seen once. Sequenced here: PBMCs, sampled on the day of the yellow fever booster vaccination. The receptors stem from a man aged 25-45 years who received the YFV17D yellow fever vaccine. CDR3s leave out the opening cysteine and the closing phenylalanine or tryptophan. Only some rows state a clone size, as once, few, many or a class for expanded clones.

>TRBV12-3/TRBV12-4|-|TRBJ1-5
ASSFRARVDQPQH
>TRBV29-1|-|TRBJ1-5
SVAGLVNQPQH
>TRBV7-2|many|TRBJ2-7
ASSLAAGQGIHEQY
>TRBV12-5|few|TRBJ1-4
ASGLPGTEKLF
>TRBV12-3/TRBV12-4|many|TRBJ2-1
ASSLRLAANEQF
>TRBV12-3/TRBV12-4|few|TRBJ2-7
ASSFSGGIGEQY
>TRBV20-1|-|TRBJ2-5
SAGQAQETQY
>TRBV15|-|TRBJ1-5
ATSRGGGRQPQH
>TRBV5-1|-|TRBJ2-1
ASSLFSPPGGRQQF
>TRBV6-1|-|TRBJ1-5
ASSENGNQPQH
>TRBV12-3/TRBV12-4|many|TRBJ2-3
ASSYRDTQY
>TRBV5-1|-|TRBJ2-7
ASSLEGLAGFEQY
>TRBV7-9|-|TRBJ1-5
ASSRGVGNQPQH
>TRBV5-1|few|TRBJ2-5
ASRDTGGAETQY
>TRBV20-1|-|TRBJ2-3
SAVPWEGTDTQY
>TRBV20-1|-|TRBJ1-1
SASQGNTEAF
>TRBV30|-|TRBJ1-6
AWSVKSGGSPLH
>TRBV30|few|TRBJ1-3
AWRREQGLTIY
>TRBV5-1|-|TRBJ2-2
ASSLDPDGTGTGELF
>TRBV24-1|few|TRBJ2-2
ATSVDTGELF
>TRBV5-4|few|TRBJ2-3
ASSRVLDTQY
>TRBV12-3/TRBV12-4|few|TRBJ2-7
ATRQGSYEQY
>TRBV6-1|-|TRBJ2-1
ASRESGRGGEQF